The clone carrying this TCR beta chain was counted at least ten times. Its antigen is unidentified. Template switching by 5'RACE produced TCR cDNA, adding a universal primer site and UMIs. In TCRdb, the 5' RACE reads were re-called with MiXCR into one record per CDR3 protein. The data hold about 630,000 distinct CDR3 sequences, with roughly an eighth observed a single time. The data stem from a study of T cells after yellow fever vaccination. The study's findings and limits: Of the clonotypes, a small share occurred in both CD4 and CD8 compartments. Highly abundant clonotypes carried over from the bulk population could end up in FACS-sorted repertoires as contaminants. The booster saw the reappearance of most primary-vaccination clones (more than 95% CD4, about 85% CD8).

Trimming took 6 bases from V and 7 from J, leaving 6 bases between them. Germline CDR1 MGHDK, CDR2 SYGVNS. This CDR3 has 10 amino acids. The starting material was PBMCs, obtained on the day of the yellow fever booster vaccination. The sequence came from a man younger than 45 who received the YFV17D yellow fever vaccine. The rearrangement joins TRBV25-1 to TRBJ1-1; no definite D call. DNA of the CDR3: TGTGCCAGCAGGAGCGTTGAAGCTTTCTTT. Its translation: CASRSVEAFF.